This TCR beta chain was sequenced for a study of T cell repertoires in cytomegalovirus infection. The wider study: The public TCR beta signatures pointed to both CMV infection and matching HLA type.

In germline, CDR1 is SGHTA, CDR2 FQGNSA. After removal of 2 bases from V and 1 base from J, the junction contained 1 base not matched to a gene. The CDR3 covers 15 residues. Each CDR3 protein gets one entry after TCRdb re-called the reads with MiXCR. This repertoire shows about 130,000 distinct CDR3 sequences, roughly 9% found once; its top ten account for 10%. Overall study findings and caveats: Summed frequency of shared TCR beta families picked out CMV carriers who also had the relevant HLA. In two of eight donors, the top clonotype was HLA-C-restricted CMV-specific.

This clonotype was found many times. Its antigen is not identified. This sequence originates from a human donor in good health (CMV status not recorded). Some clones in this sample may be carry-over from other donors' samples. The chain couples TRBV7-2 to TRBJ1-4; TRBD1 matches 7 bases. The sample taken for sequencing was PBMCs. CDR3 DNA: TGTGCCAGCAGCTTACAGGGGGGAACTAATGAAAAACTGTTTTTT. Translated, it gives CASSLQGGTNEKLFF. Together with reference TRBV7-2 and TRBJ1-4, the CDR3 gives the full variable domain: GAGVSQSPSNKVTEKGKDVELRCDPISGHTALYWYRQSLGQGLEFLIYFQGNSAPDKSGLPSDRFSAERTGGSVSTLTIQRTQQEDSAVYLCASSLQGGTNEKLFFGSGTQLSVL.